The rows below give T cell receptor beta chains drawn from one sample of a study of early T cells in non-severe SARS-CoV-2 infection. TCRdb analysed the 5' RACE reads with MiXCR anew, one entry per CDR3 protein. The sample has roughly 28,000 distinct CDR3 sequences, roughly 4.5% seen once; the top ten hold over 10%. Sequencing was carried out using whole blood. The receptors shown here come from an adult who was a healthcare worker with PCR-confirmed SARS-CoV-2 infection or an uninfected control (not recorded which). The conserved cysteine and the conserved F or W are not part of the CDR3 here. Each record gives: J gene, clone size, V gene, CDR3 protein. Part of the rows lack a size; the others show once, few, many or a class for expanded clones.

J: TRBJ2-3
size: medium-sized
V: TRBV19
CDR3: ASKGGIATDTQY

J: TRBJ2-5
size: .
V: TRBV10-3
CDR3: AISESAPGLAQETQY

J: TRBJ2-7
size: many
V: TRBV7-3
CDR3: ASSSGTSEYEQY

J: TRBJ1-5
size: many
V: TRBV6-1
CDR3: ASSTYRGSNQPQH

J: TRBJ2-7
size: many
V: TRBV12-3/TRBV12-4
CDR3: ASSFPRQSRYEQY

J: TRBJ1-1
size: .
V: TRBV30
CDR3: AWAPSPGTGGRWGTEAF

J: TRBJ2-1
size: many
V: TRBV20-1
CDR3: SASRHTNPYNEQF

J: TRBJ1-1
size: many
V: TRBV6-6
CDR3: ASSYPEVNTEAF

J: TRBJ1-1
size: many
V: TRBV28
CDR3: ASSSLEYMNTEAF

J: TRBJ1-5
size: many
V: TRBV24-1
CDR3: ATSDRSNQPQH

J: TRBJ2-1
size: many
V: TRBV12-3/TRBV12-4
CDR3: ASSLSSGSNEQF

J: TRBJ2-1
size: medium-sized
V: TRBV6-4
CDR3: ASSDSTSGSNEQF

J: TRBJ1-2
size: many
V: TRBV18
CDR3: ASSPLATGDYGYT

J: TRBJ2-1
size: few
V: TRBV4-2
CDR3: ASSQGGLAGEHNEQF

J: TRBJ1-2
size: few
V: TRBV29-1
CDR3: SVERQGNGYT

J: TRBJ2-1
size: many
V: TRBV13
CDR3: ASSLGRSPNEQF

J: TRBJ1-6
size: .
V: TRBV20-1
CDR3: SATITGGRSPLH

J: TRBJ2-5
size: many
V: TRBV18
CDR3: ASSLQQETQY

J: TRBJ2-4
size: many
V: TRBV30
CDR3: AGYGDGKNIQY

J: TRBJ2-1
size: .
V: TRBV18
CDR3: ASSPSGTSGYNEQF

J: TRBJ2-2
size: many
V: TRBV24-1
CDR3: ATSDLNAGDTGELF

J: TRBJ2-3
size: many
V: TRBV6-4
CDR3: ASSELAGEGDTQY

J: TRBJ1-5
size: many
V: TRBV4-1
CDR3: ASSPGGFNQPQH

J: TRBJ2-7
size: many
V: TRBV20-1
CDR3: SARVSGRPHEQY

J: TRBJ2-2
size: many
V: TRBV28
CDR3: ASSLSRTSGSTGELF

J: TRBJ1-6
size: many
V: TRBV7-3
CDR3: ASSLGGTGNSPLH

J: TRBJ2-7
size: many
V: TRBV6-2/TRBV6-3
CDR3: ASSPAYEQY

J: TRBJ2-1
size: many
V: TRBV20-1
CDR3: SARVPSGRYNEQF

J: TRBJ2-1
size: many
V: TRBV7-9
CDR3: ASSRMEYNEQF

J: TRBJ2-2
size: many
V: TRBV6-2/TRBV6-3
CDR3: ASRGLGDTGELF

J: TRBJ2-1
size: many
V: TRBV5-1
CDR3: ASSLGFGSSYNEQF

J: TRBJ1-5
size: .
V: TRBV6-4
CDR3: ASSQDDNQPQH